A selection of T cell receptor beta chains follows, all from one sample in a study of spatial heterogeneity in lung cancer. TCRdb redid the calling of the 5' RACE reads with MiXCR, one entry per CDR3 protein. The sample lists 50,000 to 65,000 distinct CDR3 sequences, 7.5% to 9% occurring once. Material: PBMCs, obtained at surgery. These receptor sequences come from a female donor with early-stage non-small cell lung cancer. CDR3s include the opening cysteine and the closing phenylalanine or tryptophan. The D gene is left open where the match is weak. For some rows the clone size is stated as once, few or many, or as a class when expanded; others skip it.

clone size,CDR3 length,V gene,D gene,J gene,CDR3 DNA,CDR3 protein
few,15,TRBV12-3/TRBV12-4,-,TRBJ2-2,TGTGCCAGCAGTTTATACGGCCCGAACACCGGGGAGCTGTTTTTT,CASSLYGPNTGELFF
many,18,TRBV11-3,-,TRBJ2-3,TGTGCCAGCAGCTCACCCCCTGGGCAGGCGACTGGGACAGATACGCAGTATTTT,CASSSPPGQATGTDTQYF
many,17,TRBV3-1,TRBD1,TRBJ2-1,TGTGCCAGCAGCCAACGCCGGAGACAGGGGGCTGAAAATGAGCAGTTCTTC,CASSQRRRQGAENEQFF
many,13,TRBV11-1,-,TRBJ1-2,TGTGCCAGCAGCCCGGGGCAGAACTATGGCTACACCTTC,CASSPGQNYGYTF
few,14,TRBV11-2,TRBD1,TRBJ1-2,TGTGCCAGCAGCCCCACCGGACAGGGAGTTGGCTACACCTTC,CASSPTGQGVGYTF
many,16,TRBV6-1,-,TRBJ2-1,TGTGCCAGCAGTGCTCCACCCGGGTTTCCCTACAATGAGCAGTTCTTC,CASSAPPGFPYNEQFF
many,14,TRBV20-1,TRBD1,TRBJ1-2,TGCAGTGCTAGGGGCTGGATTCAGGGGGTTGGCTACACCTTC,CSARGWIQGVGYTF
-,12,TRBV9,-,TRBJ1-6,TGTGCCACCCCCCGACGAACTTCACCCCTCCCCTTT,CATPRRTSPLPF
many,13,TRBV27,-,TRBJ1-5,TGTGCCAGCAGTTTAAACTACAATCAGCCCCAGCATTTT,CASSLNYNQPQHF
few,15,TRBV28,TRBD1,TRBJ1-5,TGTGCCAGCAGTTTACCAGGGACAGCCAATCAGCCCCAGCATTTT,CASSLPGTANQPQHF
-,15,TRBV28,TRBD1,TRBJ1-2,TGTGCCAGCAGCTCCCCGGGACAGATCTCTATTGGCTACACCTTC,CASSSPGQISIGYTF
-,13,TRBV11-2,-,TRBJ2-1,TGTGCCAGCAGCTTGGACTGGCTTGGTGAGCAGTTCTTC,CASSLDWLGEQFF
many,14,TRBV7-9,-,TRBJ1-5,TGTGCCAGCAGCGCGACGGTGGGCAATCAGCCCCAGCATTTT,CASSATVGNQPQHF
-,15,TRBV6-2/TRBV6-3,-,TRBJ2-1,TGTGCCAGCACCCTTGGTGGAGGGCCCTACAATGAGCAGTTCTTC,CASTLGGGPYNEQFF
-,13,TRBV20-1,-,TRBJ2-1,TGCAGTGCTAGACCCCCCTACGCTACCGAGCAGTTCTTC,CSARPPYATEQFF
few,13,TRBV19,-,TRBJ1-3,TGTGCCAGTGGCTTGAATCCTGGAAACACCATATATTTT,CASGLNPGNTIYF
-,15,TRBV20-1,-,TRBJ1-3,TGCAGTGCTAGAGAGGGGGGTACAGCTGGAAACACCATATATTTT,CSAREGGTAGNTIYF